This TCR beta chain is from a study of T cells in tuberculosis. Sequencing used immunoSEQ multiplex PCR; TCRdb keeps in-frame clones, though not all of them. The table records around 30,000 clones, approximately 90% of them present only once. Germline CDR1 is KGHSH and CDR2 is LQKENI. The CDR3 runs to 16 residues. The J segment lost 0 bases and the V segment lost 4 bases, leaving 5 bases of the junction unmatched. Indicated time point: new active TB diagnosis, blood taken before or within 7 days of starting treatment. The sample was PBMCs, taken at tuberculosis diagnosis. V and J are TRBV18 and TRBJ1-1, with 10 bases lining up with TRBD1. The TCR comes from an adult with tuberculosis. DNA for the CDR3: TGTGCCAGCTCACTTGGGACAGGGGAAGTGAACACTGAAGCTTTCTTT. Encoded protein: CASSLGTGEVNTEAFF.